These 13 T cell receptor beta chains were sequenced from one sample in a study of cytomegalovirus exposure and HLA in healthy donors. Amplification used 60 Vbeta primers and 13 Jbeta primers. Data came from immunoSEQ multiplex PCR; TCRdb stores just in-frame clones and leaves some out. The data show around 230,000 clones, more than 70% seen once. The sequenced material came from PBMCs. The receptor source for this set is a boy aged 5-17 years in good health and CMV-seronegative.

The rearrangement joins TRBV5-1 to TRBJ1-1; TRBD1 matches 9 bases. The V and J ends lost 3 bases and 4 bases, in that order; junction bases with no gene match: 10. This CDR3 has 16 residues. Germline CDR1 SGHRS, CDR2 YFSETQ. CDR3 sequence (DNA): TGCGCCAGCAGCTCCCCCCGGACAGGGGAAGGCACTGAAGCTTTCTTT. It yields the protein CASSSPRTGEGTEAFF. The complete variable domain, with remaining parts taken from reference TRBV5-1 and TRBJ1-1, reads KAGVTQTPRYLIKTRGQQVTLSCSPISGHRSVSWYQQTPGQGLQFLFEYFSETQRNKGNFPGRFSGRQFSNSRSEMNVSTLELGDSALYLCASSSPRTGEGTEAFFGQGTRLTVV.

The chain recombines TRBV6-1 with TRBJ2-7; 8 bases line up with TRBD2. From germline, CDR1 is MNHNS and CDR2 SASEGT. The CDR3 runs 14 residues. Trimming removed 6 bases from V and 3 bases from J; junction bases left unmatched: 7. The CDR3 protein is CASRGGSGVYEQYF. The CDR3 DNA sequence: TGTGCCAGCAGGGGTGGTAGCGGGGTCTACGAGCAGTACTTC.

CDR3 bases: TGTGCCAGTAGTATCAGGCAGAGGGACATTCAGTACTTC. Translating it yields CASSIRQRDIQYF. The chain joins TRBV19 to TRBJ2-4, with a tentative D call TRBD2 (5 bases). The length of the CDR3 is 13 residues. Germline lookup yields CDR1 LNHDA and CDR2 SQIVND (reference sequence). The V and J ends lost 3 bases and 8 bases respectively, with 11 bases between them.

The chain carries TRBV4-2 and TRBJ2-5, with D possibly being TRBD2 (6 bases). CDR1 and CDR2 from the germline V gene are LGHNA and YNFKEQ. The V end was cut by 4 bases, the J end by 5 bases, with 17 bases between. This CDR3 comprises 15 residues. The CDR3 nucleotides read TGTGCCAGCAGCCGTCGAAGTAGGGCGGGGGAGACCCAGTACTTC. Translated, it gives CASSRRSRAGETQYF.

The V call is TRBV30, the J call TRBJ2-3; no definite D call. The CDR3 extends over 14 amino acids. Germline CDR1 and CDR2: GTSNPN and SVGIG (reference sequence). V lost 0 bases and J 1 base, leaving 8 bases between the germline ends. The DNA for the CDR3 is TGTGCCTGGAGTGTACGCGGAGGCACAGATACGCAGTATTTT. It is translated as CAWSVRGGTDTQYF. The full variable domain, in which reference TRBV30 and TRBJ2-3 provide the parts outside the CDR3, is SQTIHQWPATLVQPVGSPLSLECTVEGTSNPNLYWYRQAAGRGLQLLFYSVGIGQISSEVPQNLSASRPQDRQFILSSKKLLLSDSGFYLCAWSVRGGTDTQYFGPGTRLTVL.

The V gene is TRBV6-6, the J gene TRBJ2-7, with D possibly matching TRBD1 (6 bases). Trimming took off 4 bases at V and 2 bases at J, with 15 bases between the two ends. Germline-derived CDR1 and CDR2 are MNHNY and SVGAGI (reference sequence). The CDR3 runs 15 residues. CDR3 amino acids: CASSFPTGSPYEQYF. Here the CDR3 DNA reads TGTGCCAGCAGTTTTCCGACAGGTTCGCCCTACGAGCAGTACTTC.

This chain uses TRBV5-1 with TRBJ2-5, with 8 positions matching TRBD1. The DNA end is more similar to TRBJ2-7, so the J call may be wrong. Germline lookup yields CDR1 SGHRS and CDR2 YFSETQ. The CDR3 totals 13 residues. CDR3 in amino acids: CASSLPGGHEQYF. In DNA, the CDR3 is TGCGCCAGCAGCTTGCCAGGGGGCCACGAGCAGTACTTC.

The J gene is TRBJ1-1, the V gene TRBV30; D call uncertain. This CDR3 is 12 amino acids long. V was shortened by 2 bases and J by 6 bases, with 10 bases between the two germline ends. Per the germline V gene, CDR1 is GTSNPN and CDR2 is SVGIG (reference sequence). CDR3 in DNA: TGTGCCTGGAGTCGAGGGTTCGCTGAAGCTTTCTTT. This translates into CAWSRGFAEAFF.

This chain's CDR3 is CASSGRGSGANVLTF. In DNA form, the CDR3 reads TGTGCCAGCAGTGGCAGGGGTTCTGGGGCCAACGTCCTGACTTTC. The V and J genes are TRBV27 and TRBJ2-6, with a possible D match to TRBD1 (6 bases). This CDR3 region has 15 residues. V lost 5 bases and J lost 1, with 9 bases in between. Per germline, CDR1 MNHEY and CDR2 SMNVEV (reference sequence). Together with reference TRBV27 and TRBJ2-6, the CDR3 gives the full variable domain: EAQVTQNPRYLITVTGKKLTVTCSQNMNHEYMSWYRQDPGLGLRQIYYSMNVEVTDKGDVPEGYKVSRKEKRNFPLILESPSPNQTSLYFCASSGRGSGANVLTFGAGSRLTVL.

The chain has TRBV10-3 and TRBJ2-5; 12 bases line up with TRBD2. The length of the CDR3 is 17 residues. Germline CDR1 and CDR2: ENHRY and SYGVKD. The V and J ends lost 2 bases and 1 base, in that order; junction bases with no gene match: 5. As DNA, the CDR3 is TGTGCCATCAGTGAGCCAGGACTAGCGGGGTTCCAAGAGACCCAGTACTTC. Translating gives CAISEPGLAGFQETQYF.

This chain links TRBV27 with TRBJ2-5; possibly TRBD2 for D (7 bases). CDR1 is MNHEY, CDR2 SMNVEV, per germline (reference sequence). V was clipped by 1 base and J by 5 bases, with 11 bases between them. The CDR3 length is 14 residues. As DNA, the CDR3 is TGTGCCAGCAGTTTATACGGGGGGCAGGAGACCCAGTACTTC. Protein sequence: CASSLYGGQETQYF.

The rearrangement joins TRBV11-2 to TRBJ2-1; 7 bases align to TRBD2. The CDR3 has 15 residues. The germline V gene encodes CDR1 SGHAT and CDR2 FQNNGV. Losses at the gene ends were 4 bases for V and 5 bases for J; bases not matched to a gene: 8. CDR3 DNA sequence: TGTGCCAGCAGCTCCCTTCGAGCGGGACACAATGAGCAGTTCTTC. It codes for CASSSLRAGHNEQFF.

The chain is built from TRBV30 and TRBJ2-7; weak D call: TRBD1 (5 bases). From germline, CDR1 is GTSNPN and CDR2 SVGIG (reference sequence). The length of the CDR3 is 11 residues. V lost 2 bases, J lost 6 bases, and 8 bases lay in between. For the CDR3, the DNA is TGTGCCTGGAGTCGCAGGGCCGAGCAGTACTTC. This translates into CAWSRRAEQYF.